This TCR beta chain was identified in a study of blood T cell repertoires in COVID-19. On the study more broadly: Acute-phase and convalescent COVID-19 samples originated in the United States, Italy and Spain.

The CDR3 spans 16 residues. CDR1 SNHLY and CDR2 FYNNEI come from the germline V gene. The J segment lost 3 bases and the V segment lost 1 base, leaving 7 bases of the junction unmatched. This clone was seen once. Here immunoSEQ multiplex PCR was the method, and the copy in TCRdb shows in-frame clones only, minus some. The sample has under 300,000 clones; around 80% are singletons. V and J are TRBV2 and TRBJ2-3; 7 nucleotides align to TRBD2. The receptor was isolated from a human donor in a cohort sampled during active COVID-19. Sequenced: peripheral blood. CDR3 loop: CASSEGGGKSTDTQYF. The CDR3 DNA sequence: TGTGCCAGCAGTGAAGGGGGGGGGAAGAGTACAGATACGCAGTATTTT.